Listed below are T cell receptor beta chains from one sample, sequenced in a study of tumor-infiltrating lymphocytes in localized non-small cell lung cancer. Sequenced by immunoSEQ multiplex PCR; TCRdb stores in-frame clones only, minus some. The sample shows 23,000 or so clones, roughly two thirds of them seen only once. Sequencing was done on a sample of lung tumor tissue. The source of these receptors is a human donor with non-small cell lung cancer. Each CDR3 is given without its conserved first and last residue.

V gene	J gene	CDR3 protein
TRBV6-1	TRBJ2-3	ASSVETGTDTQY
TRBV15	TRBJ2-5	ATSRDQVCHSRGFPSPRETQY
TRBV12-5	TRBJ2-1	ASGYGTQHNEQF
TRBV5-1	TRBJ1-2	ASSQTTTGNYGYT
TRBV6-1	-	ASGSGTGGTYEQY
TRBV11-2	TRBJ2-1	ASSTPRGLGGINEQF
TRBV15	TRBJ2-3	ATSVELDTQY
TRBV27	TRBJ2-1	ASSDRTRHF
TRBV28	TRBJ1-1	ASSLSLHGAEAF
TRBV2	TRBJ1-2	ASRMGQENYGYT
TRBV4-1	TRBJ2-3	ASSFRAPGVDTQY
TRBV5-5	TRBJ2-7	ASSLALAGGYEQY
TRBV6-1	TRBJ1-1	ASSDVGGVATEAF
TRBV27	TRBJ1-1	ASYREATEAF
TRBV4-2	TRBJ1-2	ASSHEYGYT
TRBV28	TRBJ1-4	ASKNRDREGGLF
TRBV18	TRBJ2-7	ASSPERQDKQY
TRBV11-2	TRBJ2-3	ASSLDGSGSTDTQY
TRBV5-4	TRBJ2-5	ASSSRLAGEVTQY
TRBV4-2	TRBJ2-3	ASSPGLVTDTQY
TRBV28	TRBJ1-1	ASSSTPGLTEAF
TRBV5-4	TRBJ2-7	ASSSGLARGEQY
TRBV5-1	TRBJ2-7	ASTSSVGYEQY
TRBV19	TRBJ1-2	ASSPDRGLNYGYT
TRBV5-1	TRBJ2-3	ASSGTGYAEDTQY
TRBV9	TRBJ1-1	ASSPGHGELAEAF
TRBV6-6	TRBJ2-1	ASSYSEGDNEQF
TRBV4-1	TRBJ2-7	ASSQVSRPGGSEQY
TRBV11-2	TRBJ1-5	ASSLQGRGRNQPQH
TRBV4-1	TRBJ2-7	ASSQGLAGDYEQY
TRBV18	TRBJ1-2	ASSPGQSFGYT
TRBV19	TRBJ1-1	ASSIGGDDGAF
TRBV7-2	TRBJ2-5	ASKYGVGETQY
TRBV11-2	TRBJ2-7	ASSLGRAYEQY
TRBV7-8	TRBJ1-2	ASSFSPWTESYGYT
TRBV2	TRBJ1-5	ASSLGGPQH
TRBV19	TRBJ2-1	ASSLNLGNEQF
TRBV29-1	TRBJ2-7	SVLVIDSTYEQY